The present T cell receptor (beta chain) was sequenced within a study of long-term antiretroviral therapy in people with HIV. They ran version v3.0 of the immunoSEQ assay at survey level. The study targeted about 35,000-55,000 T-cell genomes per sample in sequencing. Sequencing used immunoSEQ multiplex PCR; TCRdb keeps in-frame clones, though not all of them. The sample has about 43,000 clones, 86% seen once. The CDR3 runs to 14 residues. Trimming removed 1 base at V and 2 bases at J, with 7 bases between. From germline, CDR1 is LGHNA and CDR2 YNFKEQ. The chain employs TRBV4-2 and TRBJ2-3; no firm D call. Here the sequenced sample was unsorted PBMCs, taken 0.1 years before starting antiretroviral therapy. The origin of this receptor is a woman in her forties or fifties with HIV. The CDR3: CASSQAVDTDTQYF. In nucleotides, the CDR3 is TGTGCCAGCAGCCAAGCAGTAGACACAGATACGCAGTATTTT.